This T cell receptor beta chain was sequenced for a study of pediatric ulcerative colitis. Points from the study as a whole: In rectum, acute severe colitis had expanded clones and less diversity. A couple of rectal clonotypes were found only in ulcerative colitis patients, all of them. Substantially fewer templates came from a couple of patients' blood samples.

In the case of this clone: Its antigen is undetermined.

Clones were sequenced by immunoSEQ multiplex PCR, and TCRdb holds only the in-frame ones, with some missing. The data contain 55,000 to 70,000 clones, 75% to 90% of them seen just once; the ten biggest clones take up approximately 1.5%. There are 15 residues in the CDR3. The V end lost 4 bases, the J end lost 2 bases, and 9 bases lay between the germline ends. Germline V gene data show CDR1 as MNHEY and CDR2 as SVGAGI. Controls: normal colonoscopy findings, no IBD within the following year. Sequencing was done on a sample of blood. This clonotype was obtained from a boy between 5 and 17 years old who was a control in a study of pediatric ulcerative colitis. This chain connects TRBV6-5 to TRBJ2-6, with D possibly being TRBD2 (5 bases). The CDR3 DNA sequence: TGTGCCAGCAGTTCCCCCGGGGCTGGGGCCAACGTCCTGACTTTC. This gives the protein CASSSPGAGANVLTF.